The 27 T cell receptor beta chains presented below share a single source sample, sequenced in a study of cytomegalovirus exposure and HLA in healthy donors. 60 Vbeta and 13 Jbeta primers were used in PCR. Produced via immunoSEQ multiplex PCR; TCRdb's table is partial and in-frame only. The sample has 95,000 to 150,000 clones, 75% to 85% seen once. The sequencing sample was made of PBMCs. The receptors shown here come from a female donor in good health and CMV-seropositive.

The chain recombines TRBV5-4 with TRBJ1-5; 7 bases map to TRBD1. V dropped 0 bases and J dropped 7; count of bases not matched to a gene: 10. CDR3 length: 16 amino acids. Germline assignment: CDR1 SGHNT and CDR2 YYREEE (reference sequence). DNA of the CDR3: TGTGCCAGCAGCTTGGAAGACAGGGCCACGAAGCAGCCCCAGCATTTT. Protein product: CASSLEDRATKQPQHF. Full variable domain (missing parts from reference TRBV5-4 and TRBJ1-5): ETGVTQSPTHLIKTRGQQVTLRCSSQSGHNTVSWYQQALGQGPQFIFQYYREEENGRGNFPPRFSGLQFPNYSSELNVNALELDDSALYLCASSLEDRATKQPQHFGDGTRLSIL.

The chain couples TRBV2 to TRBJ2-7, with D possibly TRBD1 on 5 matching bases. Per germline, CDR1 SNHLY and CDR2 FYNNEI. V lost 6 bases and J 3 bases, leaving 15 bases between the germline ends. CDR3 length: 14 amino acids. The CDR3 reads CASRSQGLSYEQYF. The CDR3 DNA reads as TGTGCCAGCAGAAGTCAGGGATTAAGCTACGAGCAGTACTTC.

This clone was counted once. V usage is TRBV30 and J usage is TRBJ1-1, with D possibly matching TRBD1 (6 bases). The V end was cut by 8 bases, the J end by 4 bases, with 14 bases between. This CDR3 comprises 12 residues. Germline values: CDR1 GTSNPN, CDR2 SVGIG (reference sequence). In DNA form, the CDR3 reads TGTGCCGGGGACAACGAAGGCACTGAAGCTTTCTTT. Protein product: CAGDNEGTEAFF.

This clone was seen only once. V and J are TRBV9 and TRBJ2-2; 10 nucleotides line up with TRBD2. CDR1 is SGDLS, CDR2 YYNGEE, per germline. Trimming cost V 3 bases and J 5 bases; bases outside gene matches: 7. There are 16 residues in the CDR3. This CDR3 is CASSGQRGGSTGELFF. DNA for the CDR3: TGTGCCAGCAGCGGTCAGCGGGGGGGATCGACCGGGGAGCTGTTTTTT. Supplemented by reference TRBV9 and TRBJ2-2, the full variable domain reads DSGVTQTPKHLITATGQRVTLRCSPRSGDLSVYWYQQSLDQGLQFLIQYYNGEERAKGNILERFSAQQFPDLHSELNLSSLELGDSALYFCASSGQRGGSTGELFFGEGSRLTVL.

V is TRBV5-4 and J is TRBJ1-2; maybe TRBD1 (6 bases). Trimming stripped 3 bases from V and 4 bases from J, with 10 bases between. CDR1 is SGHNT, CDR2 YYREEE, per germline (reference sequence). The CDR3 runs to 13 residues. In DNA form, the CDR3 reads TGTGCCAGCAGCTATGGACAGAGCTATGGCTACACCTTC. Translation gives CASSYGQSYGYTF.

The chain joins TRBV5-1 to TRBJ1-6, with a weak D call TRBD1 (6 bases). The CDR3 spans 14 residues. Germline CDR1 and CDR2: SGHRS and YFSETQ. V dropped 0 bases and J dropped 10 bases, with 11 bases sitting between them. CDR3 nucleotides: TGCGCCAGCAGCTTGGAGGGGGGGCTCTCACCCCTCCACTTT. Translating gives CASSLEGGLSPLHF.

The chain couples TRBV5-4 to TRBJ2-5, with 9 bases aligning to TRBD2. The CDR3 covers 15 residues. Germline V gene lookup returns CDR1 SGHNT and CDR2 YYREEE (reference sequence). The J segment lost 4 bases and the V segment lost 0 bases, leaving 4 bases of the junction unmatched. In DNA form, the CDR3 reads TGTGCCAGCAGCTTGGAATTTAGCGGGGGAGAGACCCAGTACTTC. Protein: CASSLEFSGGETQYF.

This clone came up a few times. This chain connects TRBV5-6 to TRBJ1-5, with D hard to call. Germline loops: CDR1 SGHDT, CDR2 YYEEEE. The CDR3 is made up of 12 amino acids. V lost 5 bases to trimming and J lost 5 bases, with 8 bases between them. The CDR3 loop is CASRFGDQPQHF. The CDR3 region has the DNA TGTGCCAGCAGGTTCGGGGATCAGCCCCAGCATTTT.

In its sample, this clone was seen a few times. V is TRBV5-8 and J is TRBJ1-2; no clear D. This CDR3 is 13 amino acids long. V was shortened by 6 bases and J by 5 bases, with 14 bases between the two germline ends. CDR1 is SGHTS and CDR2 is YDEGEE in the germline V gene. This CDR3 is CASTLQRAYGYTF. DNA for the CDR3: TGTGCCAGCACCCTACAGAGGGCATATGGCTACACCTTC.

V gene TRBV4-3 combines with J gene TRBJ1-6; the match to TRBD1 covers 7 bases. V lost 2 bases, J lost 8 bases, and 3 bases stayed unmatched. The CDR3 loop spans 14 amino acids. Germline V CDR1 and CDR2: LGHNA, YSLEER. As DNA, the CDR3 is TGCGCCAGCAGCCAAATCGGACAGGATTCACCCCTCCACTTT. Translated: CASSQIGQDSPLHF.

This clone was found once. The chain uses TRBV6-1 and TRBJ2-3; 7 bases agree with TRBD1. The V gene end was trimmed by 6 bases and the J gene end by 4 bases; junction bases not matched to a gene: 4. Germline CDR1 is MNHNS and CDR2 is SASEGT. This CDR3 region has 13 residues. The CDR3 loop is CASSRQGSDTQYF. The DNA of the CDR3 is TGTGCCAGCAGCCGACAGGGTTCAGATACGCAGTATTTT.

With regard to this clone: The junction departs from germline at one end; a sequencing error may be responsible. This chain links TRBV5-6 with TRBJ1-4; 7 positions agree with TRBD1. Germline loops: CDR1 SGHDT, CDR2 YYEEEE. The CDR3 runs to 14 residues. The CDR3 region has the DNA TGTGTCAGCAGCTTGGGACAGTATAATGAAAAACTGTTTTTT. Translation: CVSSLGQYNEKLFF.

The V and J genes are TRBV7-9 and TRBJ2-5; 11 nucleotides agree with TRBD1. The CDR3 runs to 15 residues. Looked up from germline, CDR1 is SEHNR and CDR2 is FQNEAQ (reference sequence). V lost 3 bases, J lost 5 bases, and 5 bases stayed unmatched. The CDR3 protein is CASSFWTGGIETQYF. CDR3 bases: TGTGCCAGCAGCTTTTGGACAGGGGGCATCGAGACCCAGTACTTC. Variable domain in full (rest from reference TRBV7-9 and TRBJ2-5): DTGVSQNPRHKITKRGQNVTFRCDPISEHNRLYWYRQTLGQGPEFLTYFQNEAQLEKSRLLSDRFSAERPKGSFSTLEIQRTEQGDSAMYLCASSFWTGGIETQYFGPGTRLLVL.

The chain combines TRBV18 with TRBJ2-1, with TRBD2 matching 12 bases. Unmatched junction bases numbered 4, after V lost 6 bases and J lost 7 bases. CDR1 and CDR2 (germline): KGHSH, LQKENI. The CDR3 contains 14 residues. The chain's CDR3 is CASSPGLAGNEQFF. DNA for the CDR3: TGTGCCAGCTCTCCTGGACTAGCGGGGAATGAGCAGTTCTTC.

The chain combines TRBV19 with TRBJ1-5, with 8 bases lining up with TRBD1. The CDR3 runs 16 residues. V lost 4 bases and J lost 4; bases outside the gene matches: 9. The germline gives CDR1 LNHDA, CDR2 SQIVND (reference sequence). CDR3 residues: CASSTSGQGWNQPQHF. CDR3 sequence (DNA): TGTGCCAGTAGTACCTCAGGACAGGGCTGGAATCAGCCCCAGCATTTT.

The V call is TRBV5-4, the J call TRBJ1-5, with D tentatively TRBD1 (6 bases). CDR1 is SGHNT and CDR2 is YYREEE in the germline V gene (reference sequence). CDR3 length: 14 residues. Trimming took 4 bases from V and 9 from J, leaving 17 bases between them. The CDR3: CASSPDRSGRPQHF. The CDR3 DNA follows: TGTGCCAGCAGCCCTGACAGGTCGGGGCGGCCCCAGCATTTT.

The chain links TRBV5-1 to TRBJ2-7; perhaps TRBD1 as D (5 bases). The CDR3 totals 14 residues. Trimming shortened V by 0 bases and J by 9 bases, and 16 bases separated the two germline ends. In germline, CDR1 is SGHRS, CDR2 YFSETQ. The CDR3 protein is CASSLDGRVQGQYF. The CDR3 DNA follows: TGCGCCAGCAGCTTGGATGGCAGGGTCCAAGGGCAGTACTTC.

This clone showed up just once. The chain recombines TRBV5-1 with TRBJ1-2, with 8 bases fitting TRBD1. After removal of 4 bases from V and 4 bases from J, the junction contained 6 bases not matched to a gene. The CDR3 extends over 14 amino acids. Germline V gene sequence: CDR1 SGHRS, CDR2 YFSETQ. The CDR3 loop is CASSPYTGGYGYTF. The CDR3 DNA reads TGCGCCAGCAGCCCCTATACAGGGGGCTATGGCTACACCTTC.

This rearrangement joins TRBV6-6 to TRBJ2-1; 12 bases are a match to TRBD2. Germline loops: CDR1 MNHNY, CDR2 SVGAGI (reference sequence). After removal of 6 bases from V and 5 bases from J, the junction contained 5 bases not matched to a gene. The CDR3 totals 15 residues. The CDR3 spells CASSQTSGGNNEQFF. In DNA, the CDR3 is TGTGCCAGCAGCCAGACTAGCGGGGGAAACAATGAGCAGTTCTTC.

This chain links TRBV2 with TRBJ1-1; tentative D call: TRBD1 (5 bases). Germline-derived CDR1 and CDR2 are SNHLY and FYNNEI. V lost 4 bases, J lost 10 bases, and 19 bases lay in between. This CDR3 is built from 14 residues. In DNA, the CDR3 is TGTGCCAGCAGTGCGAGCTGGGGGGGTCTGGGAGCTTTCTTT. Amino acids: CASSASWGGLGAFF.

This chain's CDR3 is CASSLEAGHYNSPLHF. CDR3 bases: TGCGCCAGCAGCTTGGAAGCCGGACACTATAATTCACCCCTCCACTTT. J is TRBJ1-6 and V is TRBV5-1; D perhaps matches TRBD1 (5 bases). From germline, CDR1 is SGHRS and CDR2 YFSETQ. The CDR3 has 16 residues. The V end was cut by 0 bases, the J end by 3 bases, with 10 bases between.

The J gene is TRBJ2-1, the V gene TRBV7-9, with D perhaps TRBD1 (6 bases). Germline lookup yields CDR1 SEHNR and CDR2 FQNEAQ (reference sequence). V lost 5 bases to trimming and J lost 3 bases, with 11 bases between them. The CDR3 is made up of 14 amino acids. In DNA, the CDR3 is TGTGCCAGCAGCCCCCGGGACAACTACAATGAGCAGTTCTTC. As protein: CASSPRDNYNEQFF.

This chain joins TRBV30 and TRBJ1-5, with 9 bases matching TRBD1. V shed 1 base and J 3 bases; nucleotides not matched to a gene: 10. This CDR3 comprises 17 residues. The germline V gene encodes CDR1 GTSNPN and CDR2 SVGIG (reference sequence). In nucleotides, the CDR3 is TGTGCCTGGAGTGGGGGACCGGGACAGGGCTTCAATCAGCCCCAGCATTTT. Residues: CAWSGGPGQGFNQPQHF.

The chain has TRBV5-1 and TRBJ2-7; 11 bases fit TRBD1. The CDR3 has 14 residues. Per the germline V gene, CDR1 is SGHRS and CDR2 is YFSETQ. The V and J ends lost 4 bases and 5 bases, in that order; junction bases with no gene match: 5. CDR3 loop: CASSLGQGVHEQYF. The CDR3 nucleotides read TGCGCCAGCAGCCTGGGACAGGGGGTTCACGAGCAGTACTTC.

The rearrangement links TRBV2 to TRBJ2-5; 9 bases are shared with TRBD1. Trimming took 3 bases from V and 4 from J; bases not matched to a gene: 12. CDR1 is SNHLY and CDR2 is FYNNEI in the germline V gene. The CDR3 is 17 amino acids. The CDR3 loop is CASSDLGRQGGRETQYF. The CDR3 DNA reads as TGTGCCAGCAGTGATTTAGGGAGACAGGGGGGGAGAGAGACCCAGTACTTC.

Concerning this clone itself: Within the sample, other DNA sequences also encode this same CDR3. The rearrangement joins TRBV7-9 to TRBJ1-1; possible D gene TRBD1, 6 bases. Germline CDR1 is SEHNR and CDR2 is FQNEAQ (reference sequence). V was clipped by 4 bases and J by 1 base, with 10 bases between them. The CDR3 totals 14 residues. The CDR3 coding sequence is TGTGCCAGCAGCTCACAGGGTCGGAACACTGAAGCTTTCTTT. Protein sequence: CASSSQGRNTEAFF.

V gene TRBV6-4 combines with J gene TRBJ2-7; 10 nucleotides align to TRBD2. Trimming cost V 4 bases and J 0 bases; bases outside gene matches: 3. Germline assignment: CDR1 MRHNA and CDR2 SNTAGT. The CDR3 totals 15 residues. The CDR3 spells CASSVERGGSYEQYF. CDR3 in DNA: TGTGCCAGCAGTGTGGAGCGGGGGGGCTCCTACGAGCAGTACTTC.